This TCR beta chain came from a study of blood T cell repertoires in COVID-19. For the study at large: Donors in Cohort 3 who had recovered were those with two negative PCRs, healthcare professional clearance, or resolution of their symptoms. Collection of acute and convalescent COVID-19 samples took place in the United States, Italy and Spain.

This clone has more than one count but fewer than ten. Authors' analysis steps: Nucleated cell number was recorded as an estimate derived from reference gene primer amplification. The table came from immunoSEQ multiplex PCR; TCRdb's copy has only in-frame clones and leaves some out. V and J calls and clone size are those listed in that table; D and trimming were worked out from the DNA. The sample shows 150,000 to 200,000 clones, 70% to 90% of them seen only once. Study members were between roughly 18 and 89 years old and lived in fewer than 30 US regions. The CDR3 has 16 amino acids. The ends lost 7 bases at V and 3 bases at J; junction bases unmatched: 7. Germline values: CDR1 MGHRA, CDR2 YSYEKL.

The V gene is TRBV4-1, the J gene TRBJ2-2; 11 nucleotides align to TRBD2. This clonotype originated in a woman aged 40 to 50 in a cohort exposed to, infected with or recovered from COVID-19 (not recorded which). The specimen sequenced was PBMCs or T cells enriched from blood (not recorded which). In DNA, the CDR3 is TGCGCCAGCAAAGACCCGACTAGCGGGGACACCGGGGAGCTGTTTTTT. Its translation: CASKDPTSGDTGELFF.